These 25 T cell receptor beta chains originate from one sample sequenced in a study of blood T cell repertoires in COVID-19. Using immunoSEQ multiplex PCR, the repertoire was profiled, and TCRdb retains in-frame clones only, with some absent. The profile shows 300,000 to 400,000 clones, around nine tenths of them singletons. The sequenced material came from peripheral blood. All receptors come from a woman aged 18 to 35 who had recovered from COVID-19.

The CDR3 loop is CASSRYLADDNEQFF. The CDR3 DNA sequence: TGTGCCAGCAGCCGCTACCTAGCGGATGACAATGAGCAGTTCTTC. The gene calls are TRBV6-5 and TRBJ2-1; TRBD2 aligns across 7 bases. J was trimmed by 5 bases and V by 6 bases; bases with no gene match: 10. CDR1 and CDR2 from the germline V gene are MNHEY and SVGAGI. The CDR3 length is 15 residues.

The chain uses TRBV19 and TRBJ2-4, with D possibly being TRBD2 (6 bases). The CDR3 is made up of 13 amino acids. The V gene's germline CDR1 is LNHDA and CDR2 SQIVND (reference sequence). Trimming removed 6 bases from V and 8 bases from J, with 14 bases in between. CDR3 residues: CASRGPSSDIQYF. The CDR3, as DNA: TGTGCCAGTAGGGGACCGTCTAGCGACATTCAGTACTTC.

This clone has a single count. The chain employs TRBV28 and TRBJ2-3; 9 bases are shared with TRBD2. The CDR3 has 16 residues. Unmatched junction bases numbered 12, after V lost 6 bases and J lost 5 bases. CDR1 and CDR2 (germline): MDHEN, SYDVKM. The CDR3 bases are TGTGCCAGCAGGGGGACCGGGACTAGCAATAGAGATACGCAGTATTTT. As protein: CASRGTGTSNRDTQYF.

V is TRBV27 and J is TRBJ2-1; 8 bases map to TRBD1. The germline V gene has CDR1 MNHEY and CDR2 SMNVEV (reference sequence). J lost 9 bases, V lost 6 bases, and 13 bases had no gene match. This CDR3 is built from 15 residues. The CDR3 DNA sequence: TGTGCCAGCAGCCCCCTCGGACAGGGTCTTGTTGAGCAGTTCTTC. Translating it yields CASSPLGQGLVEQFF.

This sequence joins TRBV19 and TRBJ2-2, with D possibly matching TRBD2 (5 bases). V was clipped by 7 bases and J by 2 bases, with 8 bases between them. CDR1 is LNHDA, CDR2 SQIVND, per germline (reference sequence). This CDR3 is 13 amino acids long. For the CDR3, the DNA is TGTGCCAGTAATGACTATAACACCGGGGAGCTGTTTTTT. Amino acid sequence: CASNDYNTGELFF. The full variable domain, its missing parts supplied by reference TRBV19 and TRBJ2-2, is DGGITQSPKYLFRKEGQNVTLSCEQNLNHDAMYWYRQDPGQGLRLIYYSQIVNDFQKGDIAEGYSVSREKKESFPLTVTSAQKNPTAFYLCASNDYNTGELFFGEGSRLTVL.

This chain links TRBV11-3 with TRBJ2-4, with a tentative D call TRBD1 (6 bases). The germline gives CDR1 SGHNT, CDR2 YENEEA. The CDR3 extends over 13 amino acids. V was trimmed by 2 bases and J by 10 bases, leaving 12 bases between them. CDR3 DNA sequence: TGTGCCAGCAGCTTACATGGACAGCCGATTCAGTACTTC. Protein: CASSLHGQPIQYF. Looking up the rest from reference TRBV11-3 and TRBJ2-4 gives the full variable domain: EAGVVQSPRYKIIEKKQPVAFWCNPISGHNTLYWYLQNLGQGPELLIRYENEEAVDDSQLPKDRFSAERLKGVDSTLKIQPAELGDSAVYLCASSLHGQPIQYFGAGTRLSVL.

This clone showed up just once. The genes are TRBV20-1 and TRBJ2-3; possible D gene TRBD1, 5 bases. CDR3 length equals 14 residues. Germline loops: CDR1 DFQATT, CDR2 SNEGSKA (reference sequence). The V gene lost 3 bases and the J gene lost 2 bases, with 12 bases spanning the gap. CDR3 DNA sequence: TGCAGTGCTAGTAGGGGCTTCTCCACAGATACGCAGTATTTT. It encodes CSASRGFSTDTQYF.

The chain carries TRBV7-9 and TRBJ1-4, with no clear D. Per the germline V gene, CDR1 is SEHNR and CDR2 is FQNEAQ (reference sequence). Between the trimmed V and J ends, which lost 0 bases and 0 bases, there was a span of 8 bases. The CDR3 runs 16 residues. This CDR3 is CASSLAAVPTNEKLFF. The DNA for the CDR3 is TGTGCCAGCAGCTTAGCGGCGGTTCCAACTAATGAAAAACTGTTTTTT.

This sequence joins TRBV12-3 or TRBV12-4 and TRBJ2-7; D possibly corresponds to TRBD2 (6 bases). The CDR3 loop spans 12 amino acids. The ends were cut back, 6 bases at V and 4 bases at J, with 10 bases in the middle. The chain's CDR3 is CASSQGGYEQYV. The CDR3 nucleotides are TGTGCCAGCAGCCAAGGAGGGTACGAGCAGTACGTC.

This chain uses TRBV6-2 or TRBV6-3 with TRBJ1-1; maybe TRBD1 (5 bases). The CDR3 runs to 15 residues. The germline V gene encodes CDR1 MNHEY and CDR2 SVGEGT. Trimming stripped 2 bases from V and 1 base from J, with 11 bases between. CDR3 sequence: CASSYPPTENTEAFF. DNA of the CDR3: TGTGCCAGCAGTTACCCGCCGACAGAGAACACTGAAGCTTTCTTT.

The CDR3 DNA sequence: TGTGCCAGCAGCCAACAAGTTGCTACTGAAGCTTTCTTT. Amino acid sequence: CASSQQVATEAFF. The J gene is TRBJ1-1, the V gene TRBV5-4; unclear D gene. CDR1 SGHNT and CDR2 YYREEE come from the germline V gene (reference sequence). V was pared by 4 bases and J by 5 bases, with 12 bases between. The CDR3 contains 13 residues.

The gene calls are TRBV11-3 and TRBJ1-4; tentative D call: TRBD1 (5 bases). The CDR3 is 15 amino acids. Germline V lookup: CDR1 SGHNT, CDR2 YENEEA. The V and J ends lost 0 bases and 2 bases respectively, with 7 bases between them. The CDR3 DNA follows: TGTGCCAGCAGCTTAGAATCAGGGACTAATGAAAAACTGTTTTTT. This gives the protein CASSLESGTNEKLFF.

The chain employs TRBV5-1 and TRBJ1-1, with a possible D match to TRBD1 (6 bases). CDR1 and CDR2 (germline): SGHRS, YFSETQ. CDR3 length: 12 amino acids. V lost 2 bases and J 12 bases, leaving 14 bases between the germline ends. The CDR3 reads CASSFDRTLPFF. The CDR3 DNA follows: TGCGCCAGCAGCTTCGACAGGACGCTACCTTTCTTT. The full variable domain, rest sourced from reference TRBV5-1 and TRBJ1-1, is KAGVTQTPRYLIKTRGQQVTLSCSPISGHRSVSWYQQTPGQGLQFLFEYFSETQRNKGNFPGRFSGRQFSNSRSEMNVSTLELGDSALYLCASSFDRTLPFFGQGTRLTVV.

The genes are TRBV6-5 and TRBJ2-2; 8 bases align to TRBD2. CDR1 and CDR2 from the germline V gene are MNHEY and SVGAGI. V trimming: 3 bases; J trimming: 10 bases; junction bases outside the gene matches: 7. The CDR3 runs 14 residues. CDR3 loop: CASSYKAGAVELFF. The CDR3, as DNA: TGTGCCAGCAGTTATAAAGCGGGAGCCGTGGAGCTGTTTTTT.

The genes are TRBV11-2 and TRBJ2-1; possibly TRBD1 for D (6 bases). Germline lookup yields CDR1 SGHAT and CDR2 FQNNGV. With 3 bases removed from V and 3 bases from J, the gap between germline ends came to 12 bases. The length of the CDR3 is 15 residues. CDR3 amino acids: CASSLQGMGYNEQFF. As DNA, the CDR3 is TGTGCCAGCAGCTTGCAGGGGATGGGCTACAATGAGCAGTTCTTC. Variable domain in full (rest from reference TRBV11-2 and TRBJ2-1): EAGVAQSPRYKIIEKRQSVAFWCNPISGHATLYWYQQILGQGPKLLIQFQNNGVVDDSQLPKDRFSAERLKGVDSTLKIQPAKLEDSAVYLCASSLQGMGYNEQFFGPGTRLTVL.

This clone was counted once. This sequence joins TRBV25-1 and TRBJ2-1, with TRBD2 as a possible D gene (5 bases). Germline CDR1 reads MGHDK; CDR2 reads SYGVNS. The CDR3 totals 14 residues. V lost 3 bases and J lost 8, with 14 bases in between. The CDR3 nucleotides are TGTGCCAGCAGTGACCGAACTAGTCGGGATGAGCAGTTCTTC. This gives the protein CASSDRTSRDEQFF.

The gene calls are TRBV5-4 and TRBJ1-1; TRBD1 might be the D (6 bases). Germline CDR1 reads SGHNT; CDR2 reads YYREEE (reference sequence). CDR3 size: 18 residues. The V gene lost 0 bases and the J gene lost 2 bases, with 20 bases spanning the gap. The CDR3 reads CASSLAYQGLGGNTEAFF. CDR3 DNA sequence: TGTGCCAGCAGCTTGGCATACCAGGGGCTTGGGGGTAACACTGAAGCTTTCTTT.

The chain couples TRBV27 to TRBJ1-2, with D uncertain. Trimming removed 5 bases at V and 4 bases at J, with 14 bases between. This CDR3 spans 14 amino acids. Germline loops: CDR1 MNHEY, CDR2 SMNVEV (reference sequence). The DNA for the CDR3 is TGTGCCAGCAGTCCCCGGAGGCGCGGCTATGGCTACACCTTC. It specifies CASSPRRRGYGYTF.

The J gene is TRBJ1-4, the V gene TRBV11-2, with 7 bases lining up with TRBD1. V shed 6 bases, J shed 0 bases, and the junction held 7 bases outside the gene matches. The CDR3 spans 16 residues. Germline CDR1 is SGHAT and CDR2 is FQNNGV. In DNA, the CDR3 is TGTGCCAGCAGACTACGTACAGGGGCAACTAATGAAAAACTGTTTTTT. Amino acids: CASRLRTGATNEKLFF.

The chain links TRBV2 to TRBJ2-7, with D perhaps matching TRBD2 (6 bases). V was trimmed by 6 bases and J by 0 bases, leaving 15 bases between them. This CDR3 region has 15 residues. Germline V CDR1 and CDR2: SNHLY, FYNNEI. CDR3: CASSPGRDGSYEQYV. As DNA, the CDR3 is TGTGCCAGCAGCCCCGGGCGGGATGGCTCCTACGAGCAGTACGTC.

The chain couples TRBV30 to TRBJ2-1; D call uncertain. The CDR3 spans 13 residues. Trimming shortened V by 8 bases and J by 0 bases, and 11 bases separated the two germline ends. Germline lookup yields CDR1 GTSNPN and CDR2 SVGIG (reference sequence). CDR3 amino acids: CASQVSSYNEQFF. In nucleotides, the CDR3 is TGTGCCAGCCAGGTGAGCTCCTACAATGAGCAGTTCTTC.

This clone has a single count. The chain links TRBV24-1 to TRBJ2-3; unclear D gene. CDR1 KGHDR and CDR2 SFDVKD come from the germline V gene. V was cut by 1 base and J by 3 bases, with 7 bases left in between. The CDR3 spans 14 residues. This CDR3 reads CATSDFDWTDTQYF. The CDR3 DNA is TGTGCCACCAGTGATTTCGACTGGACAGATACGCAGTATTTT.

This chain joins TRBV7-9 and TRBJ1-1, with D unresolved. Germline CDR1 is SEHNR and CDR2 is FQNEAQ (reference sequence). V gave up 4 bases and J gave up 4 bases, with 10 bases separating them. The CDR3 runs 13 residues. CDR3 coding DNA: TGTGCCAGCAGCTCCCCCGGGAGCACTGAAGCTTTCTTT. Translation gives CASSSPGSTEAFF. Complete variable domain (other parts from reference TRBV7-9 and TRBJ1-1): DTGVSQNPRHKITKRGQNVTFRCDPISEHNRLYWYRQTLGQGPEFLTYFQNEAQLEKSRLLSDRFSAERPKGSFSTLEIQRTEQGDSAMYLCASSSPGSTEAFFGQGTRLTVV.

The genes are TRBV7-2 and TRBJ2-2, with 11 positions matching TRBD2. Germline CDR1 reads SGHTA; CDR2 reads FQGNSA. The CDR3 totals 19 residues. With 2 bases clipped from V and 2 bases from J, the junction kept 10 bases outside the gene matches. CDR3 coding DNA: TGTGCCAGCAGCTTACTCCCCGGGACTAGCGGAGCCAACACCGGGGAGCTGTTTTTT. It translates to CASSLLPGTSGANTGELFF.

This clone appeared once. The genes are TRBV5-1 and TRBJ2-2; no firm D call. Trimming left V 0 bases short and J 5 bases short, with 11 bases between. CDR1 is SGHRS and CDR2 is YFSETQ in the germline V gene. The CDR3 covers 15 residues. This chain's CDR3 is CASSLVGERTGELFF. The CDR3 nucleotides are TGCGCCAGCAGCTTGGTTGGAGAGAGAACCGGGGAGCTGTTTTTT. The full variable domain, with the rest looked up from reference TRBV5-1 and TRBJ2-2, is KAGVTQTPRYLIKTRGQQVTLSCSPISGHRSVSWYQQTPGQGLQFLFEYFSETQRNKGNFPGRFSGRQFSNSRSEMNVSTLELGDSALYLCASSLVGERTGELFFGEGSRLTVL.